These T cell receptor beta chains were read from a single sample in a study of STAT5B mutations in CD4+ large granular lymphocyte leukemia. The method was immunoSEQ multiplex PCR; TCRdb's version includes in-frame clones alone and lacks a portion of them. The table has 30,000 to 40,000 clones, more than 70% seen once; the top ten hold about 0.91%. Sequencing was performed on CD4+ T cells from blood buffy coats. The receptors shown here come from a human donor in good health. The CDR3 runs from the conserved cysteine through the conserved F or W. D genes are given only for firm matches. Rows may omit the clone size; those that give it use once, few, many or a size class.

>.|.|TRBJ1-4|TRBV11-2
TGTGCCAGCAGCTTATCCGGTAGCTCTAATGAAAAACTGTTTTTT
CASSLSGSSNEKLFF
>TRBD2|.|TRBJ2-7|TRBV18
TGTGCCAGCTCACCCCCCGCGGGAGCGGCGTACGAGCAGTACTTC
CASSPPAGAAYEQYF
>.|few|TRBJ2-7|TRBV18
TGTGCCAGCTCACCAACGGACCCCTCCTACGAGCAGTACTTC
CASSPTDPSYEQYF
>TRBD1|.|TRBJ1-1|TRBV5-1
TGCGCCAGCAGCTTGGGCCGGGACAGGGCTGAAGCTTTCTTT
CASSLGRDRAEAFF
>TRBD1|.|TRBJ1-1|TRBV7-9
TGTGCCAGCAGCTCGGGACAGCCCGGGGCTGAAGCTTTCTTT
CASSSGQPGAEAFF
>.|.|TRBJ2-7|TRBV9
TGTGCCAGCAGCGTAGCTGCCGCTTCCTACGAGCAGTACTTC
CASSVAAASYEQYF
>.|.|TRBJ1-4|TRBV4-1
TGCGCCAGCAGCCAAGGACCTAATGAAAAACTGTTTTTT
CASSQGPNEKLFF
>.|once|TRBJ1-2|TRBV9
TGTGCCAGCAGCGTAGCTCCGGGGGAAAGGAACTATGGCTACACCTTC
CASSVAPGERNYGYTF
>TRBD1|.|TRBJ1-2|TRBV27
TGTGCCAGCAGTTCGCCGGGACAGATCTATGGCTACACCTTC
CASSSPGQIYGYTF
>TRBD1|.|TRBJ1-4|TRBV4-1
TGCGCCAGCAGCCAAGTGGGGACAGGGGATAATGAAAAACTGTTTTTT
CASSQVGTGDNEKLFF
>TRBD1|.|TRBJ1-3|TRBV6-6
TGTGCCAGCAGTTACTACGGGACAGGGACTGGAAACACCATATATTTT
CASSYYGTGTGNTIYF
>.|.|TRBJ1-1|TRBV14
TGTGCCAGCAGCCAAGTAAAAGGGAGGGTCACTGAAGCTTTCTTT
CASSQVKGRVTEAFF
>.|.|TRBJ1-6|TRBV6-5
TGTGCCAGCAGTTACTCGAACAGAAGAGATTCACCCCTCCACTTT
CASSYSNRRDSPLHF
>.|.|TRBJ1-4|TRBV6-5
TGTGCCAGCAGTACGGGGGGGGGTGATGAAAAACTGTTTTTT
CASSTGGGDEKLFF
>.|.|TRBJ1-1|TRBV7-6
TGTGCCAGCAGCAGCATTGCAATGAACACTGAAGCTTTCTTT
CASSSIAMNTEAFF
>.|.|TRBJ1-3|TRBV7-2
TGTGCCAGCAGCATTACAGACGGAAACACCATATATTTT
CASSITDGNTIYF
>.|.|TRBJ1-3|TRBV18
TGTGCCAGCTCACCGTCTCAGTCTTTCTCTGGAAACACCATATATTTT
CASSPSQSFSGNTIYF
>.|.|TRBJ1-1|TRBV6-6
TGTGCCAGCAGCCCGCTGGTACCATCTGAAGCTTTCTTT
CASSPLVPSEAFF
>.|.|TRBJ1-1|TRBV15
TGTGCCACCAGCAGAGGAGGGGGGGGTATGCGGGCTGAAGCTTTCTTT
CATSRGGGGMRAEAFF
>.|.|TRBJ2-7|TRBV5-1
TGCGCCAGCAGCTCCATAAGGGGAACGGGGGAGCAGTACTTC
CASSSIRGTGEQYF
>.|few|TRBJ1-2|TRBV2
TGTGCCAGCAGGGGGCCGGGGGTCGGGGGCTACACCTTC
CASRGPGVGGYTF
>.|.|TRBJ1-5|TRBV7-8
TGTGCCAGCAGCTTCGACTCACGAGGACAGCCCCAGCATTTT
CASSFDSRGQPQHF
>.|.|TRBJ1-2|TRBV4-3
TGCGCCAGCAGCCAAGAGGCCCCCGGAGGGAGATCTAACTATGGCTACACCTTC
CASSQEAPGGRSNYGYTF
>TRBD1|once|TRBJ1-2|TRBV7-2
TGTGCCAGCAGCTCTCAAACAGGGGACTATGGCTACACCTTC
CASSSQTGDYGYTF
>.|.|TRBJ2-3|TRBV20-1
TGCAGTCGGGGCACAGATACGCAGTATTTT
CSRGTDTQYF
>TRBD1|.|TRBJ1-2|TRBV6-5
TGTGCCAGCATCAACAGGGGGTATGGCTACACCTTC
CASINRGYGYTF
>.|.|TRBJ2-3|TRBV5-1
TGCGCCAGCAGCCGGGCCAAGGTCCCAGATACGCAGTATTTT
CASSRAKVPDTQYF
>TRBD1|.|TRBJ2-7|TRBV7-8
TGTGCCAGCAGCCTCCTAGGACAGGCTGCCTACGAGCAGTACTTC
CASSLLGQAAYEQYF
>.|.|TRBJ1-1|TRBV7-3
TGTGCCAGCGGGGGGCGAGAAACTGAAGCTTTCTTT
CASGGRETEAFF
>TRBD1|few|TRBJ1-2|TRBV15
TGTGCCACCAGCACCCGAACGACAGGGTCCGGCTACACCTTC
CATSTRTTGSGYTF
>.|.|TRBJ1-2|TRBV5-1
TGCGCCAGCAGCTTCGCAGCTTATGGCTACACCTTC
CASSFAAYGYTF
>.|once|TRBJ2-3|TRBV5-1
TGCGCCAGCAGATCAGGGACTAGCACAGATACGCAGTATTTT
CASRSGTSTDTQYF